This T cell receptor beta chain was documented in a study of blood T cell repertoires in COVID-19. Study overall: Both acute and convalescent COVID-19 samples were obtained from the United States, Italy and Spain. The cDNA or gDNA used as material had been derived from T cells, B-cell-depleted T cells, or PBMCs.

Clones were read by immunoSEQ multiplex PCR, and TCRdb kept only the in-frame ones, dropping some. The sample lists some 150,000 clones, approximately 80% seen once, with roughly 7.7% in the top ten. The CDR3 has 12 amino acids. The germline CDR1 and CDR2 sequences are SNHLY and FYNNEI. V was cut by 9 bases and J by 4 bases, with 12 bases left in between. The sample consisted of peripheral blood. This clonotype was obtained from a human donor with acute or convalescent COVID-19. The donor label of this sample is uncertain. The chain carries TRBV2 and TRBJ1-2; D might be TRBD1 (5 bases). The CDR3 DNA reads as TGTGCCAGTGGGGGGGACGGCTATGGCTACACCTTC. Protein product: CASGGDGYGYTF. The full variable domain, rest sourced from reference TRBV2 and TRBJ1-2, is EPEVTQTPSHQVTQMGQEVILRCVPISNHLYFYWYRQILGQKVEFLVSFYNNEISEKSEIFDDQFSVERPDGSNFTLKIRSTKLEDSAMYFCASGGDGYGYTFGSGTRLTVV.